Detailed here is one T cell receptor (beta chain). Its ends do not fully match the called genes, so a read error is possible. TCRdb's copy holds only in-frame clones and misses some; the assay was immunoSEQ multiplex PCR. In the table there are about 200,000 clones, about 90% of which are singletons. The data stem from a study of blood T cell repertoires in COVID-19. Study overall: Sample material is recorded as cDNA or gDNA derived from T cells, B-cell-depleted T cells, or PBMCs.

Material: peripheral blood. This clonotype was sampled from a man aged 60 to 75 with active or convalescent COVID-19.

The CDR3 is CASSQGRLPERFF. Written as DNA, the CDR3 is TGTGCCAGCAGCCAAGGGAGGCTCCCGGAGCGGTTCTTC. The chain couples TRBV3-1 (or the pseudogene TRBV3-2) to TRBJ2-1, with TRBD2 as a possible D gene (5 bases). The CDR3 has 13 amino acids. The germline V gene encodes CDR1 LGHDT and CDR2 YNNKEL (reference sequence).